The clone carrying this TCR beta chain was found a few times. What it binds is unknown. Noted time point: persistent/refractory GD, antithyroid drugs over 5 years with positive TRAb. Extracted RNA from PBMCs served as the source of the TCR library. The authors diagnosed Graves' disease using American Thyroid Association guidelines. This specimen belongs to a study of regulatory T cells in long-lasting Graves disease. Study-level points and caveats: Peripheral blood alone, not thyroid tissue, underwent study. Clonotypes that were public and shared totalled approximately 2,800 in persistent patients versus 850 to 1,000 in new patients.

For TCR beta, libraries came from iRepertoire HTBI primers and Arm-PCR of CDR3 regions. TCRdb re-analysed the multiplex PCR reads in MiXCR, keeping a single row per CDR3 protein. The sample carries 650,000 to 850,000 distinct CDR3 sequences, roughly 30% recorded once. The sequencing here drew on peripheral blood mononuclear cells (PBMCs), taken when the disease was refractory, from a patient treated with antithyroid drugs. The sequence came from a female donor with Graves disease.

DNA for the CDR3: TGCGCCAGCAGTAGGGCAGGGGCGAACACTGAAGCTTTCTTT. It specifies CASSRAGANTEAFF. This chain connects TRBV5-1 to TRBJ1-1; D might be TRBD1 (6 bases). This CDR3 is 14 amino acids long. CDR1 and CDR2 from the germline V gene are SGHRS and YFSETQ. The germline V and J ends were trimmed by 5 bases and 1 base, with 12 bases remaining between them.